This record covers a single T cell receptor beta chain. Its antigen is still unknown. One end of the junction does not line up with germline, which may come from a read error. The sample contains more than one DNA sequence encoding this CDR3. The sample comes from a study of cytomegalovirus exposure and HLA in healthy donors (dated 2017 in TCRdb). Background for the entire study: An earlier analysis of 587 of the donors reported about 250 Gb of sequence data and 100 million to 140 million unique TCR beta sequences from 150 million to 200 million T cells. An early release covering roughly 640 HLA-typed donors comprised about 320 gigabases of sequencing data and some 79 million unique TCR sequences. All discovery cohort repertoires had been generated using a single sequencing platform. In a later genetic analysis, genome-wide SNP genotypes for 398 of the 666 donors were used, and that subset was treated as a discovery cohort. The number of typed donors differed by locus: roughly 629-640 for A, B, C, DRB1 and DQB1; approximately 530 for DQA1; 606 for DPA1; and about 470 for DPB1. Roughly five DR-DQ haplotypes were treated as single units for association and clustering because of strong linkage in the cohort. Using immunosequencing, the study profiled T cell repertoires from 500 to 800 subjects and related those repertoires to cytomegalovirus serostatus. Among some 410 genotyped donors of the cohort, an average of about 240,000 unique TCR beta nucleotide sequences was sequenced per donor, of which roughly 17% were non-productive. An earlier analysis of some 600 of the donors applied high-throughput TCR beta sequencing to assess whether each TCR beta V gene segment acted as functional or pseudogenic. To predict cytomegalovirus infection status, the study brought together high-throughput TCR immunosequencing, statistical association of individual TCRs with disease status, and machine learning. Donor age, sex, ethnicity and CMV serostatus were compiled together with the repertoire data. The study was designed to test whether signatures of past pathogen exposure could be identified by cataloging public T cell receptors. Rather than drawing on any new phenotypic data, the later analysis identified candidate immune exposures from TCR beta sequences and the way those sequences occurred across donors. Along with the approximately 700-subject first cohort, a separate validation cohort of over 90 different subjects was used. Of the roughly 420 genotyped donors, approximately 81% were placed in the genetic ancestry cluster associated with self-reported Caucasian donors. Class I and class II HLA loci were covered by the typing at four-digit resolution. A later analysis re-analyzed previously published TCR beta repertoires from approximately 700 donors and added high-resolution HLA genotyping to study TCR occurrence patterns.

The germline V gene (reference sequence) supplies CDR1 SGHNT and CDR2 YYREEE. Reading from cysteine to phenylalanine, the CDR3 counts 15 amino acids. Only the CDR3 region is kept as DNA, spanning 45 bases read in frame from base 1. The cohort was made up of under 800 healthy bone marrow donors. At the time of sampling, all cohort members were nominally healthy, though unrecorded immune exposures were likely present. The donor tested CMV seropositive and was one of the 289 seropositive cohort members. Every donor gave a peripheral blood sample, and the peripheral blood mononuclear cells from that sample were used for TCR beta sequencing. Genomic DNA extraction from the blood cell samples was performed with the Qiagen DNeasy Blood Extraction Kit. The library was made by the immunoSEQ multiplex PCR assay. For the multiplex PCR, a mixture combining 60 forward primers for TCR Vbeta segments and 13 reverse primers for TCR Jbeta segments was used. Amplification of the CDR3 region of rearranged TCR beta genes was performed with a multiplex PCR assay on genomic DNA. The Illumina HiSeq System was used to sequence the amplified TCR beta libraries as 87-base-pair reads. Per the original workflow: In a later analysis, tens of millions of unique TCR beta chains were counted across the 690 or so repertoires, and approximately 11 million of these chains were shared by at least two donors. Raw reads were error-corrected and collapsed into unique sequences with a nearest-neighbor algorithm that merged closely related sequences to remove PCR and sequencing errors. CDR3 sequences were aligned to IMGT reference sequences to assign V, D and J gene segments. Each retained sequence needed at least a six-nucleotide match to both a V gene segment and a J gene segment. Rearrangements were called productive when the CDR3 lacked stop codons and stayed in frame with V and J; all others were non-productive. CDR3 was defined according to IMGT convention as the region running from the second conserved V-encoded cysteine to the conserved J-encoded phenylalanine. In an earlier analysis of approximately 590 of the donors, sequences lacking an unambiguous match to a single V gene segment were excluded. In an earlier analysis of several hundred of the donors, a V segment was called functional when productive rearrangements were above 56.7%, and segregating when the standard deviation between donors exceeded 5%. A statistical classification framework was developed to diagnose cytomegalovirus status using the catalog of TCR beta chain sequences. In a later analysis, TCR nucleotide sequences were compared against IMGT/GENE-DB human TR gene sequences so that V and J genes could be assigned. In a later analysis, CDR3 sequences and most-parsimonious VDJ recombination scenarios were assigned using the TCRdist pipeline. In a later analysis, every TCR beta chain was defined by the combination of its CDR3 amino acid sequence and its V-gene family, and reads without a unique V-gene family were dropped. As a way to deal with suspected cross-contamination and a sequencing artifact, a later analysis dropped hundreds of nucleotide sequences that were highly shared and had low generation probability. A later analysis calculated a clonal expansion index for each public chain from normalized within-repertoire ranks of inferred template counts. A later analysis computed generation probabilities with a VDJ recombination model fitted to out-of-frame rearrangements, and checked the results against IGoR. Hypergeometric tests were used in a later analysis to score TCR-TCR, TCR-HLA and TCR-CMV co-occurrence, with a repertoire-size bias correction applied to the TCR pairs. To estimate false discovery rates, a later analysis permuted the HLA or CMV assignments 20 times. A later analysis grouped co-occurring TCRs with DBSCAN, adding TCRdist sequence similarity when clustering within HLA-allele-positive subsets. Repertoires with fewer than 30,000 or more than 120,000 public chains, plus five repertoires with anomalous nucleotide sharing, were excluded from co-occurrence clustering. In its TCRdb copy, this immuneACCESS table keeps in-frame sequences only and misses some clones. Where compared with another copy, unresolved V genes explain less than half of these, and the others have no known cause. That table gives V, J and clone size, and the DNA gave D and trimming. The sample table lists roughly 69,000 clones, roughly two thirds of them with a count of one. The ten most abundant clones make up 13% to 15% of the sample.

The study at large found these results: Compared with the roughly 600-donor mean, donors in an Asian-associated ancestry cluster had fewer N-insertions in productive TCRs, according to a later genetic analysis. A later analysis found that most CMV-associated TCR beta chains appeared HLA-restricted, with HLA associations seemingly driven largely by CMV exposure. This cohort had only TCR beta chains sequenced, and the lack of alpha or paired-chain data limited which features could be detected. A further reported finding was that TCR beta sequences accurately predicted the HLA-A and HLA-B alleles for most subjects in the first cohort. CMV serostatus was the only immune exposure information available for the cohort. In vitro tests confirmed that a few of the cytomegalovirus-associated TCR beta chains recognize cytomegalovirus antigens. When HLA alleles, especially DR and DQ, strongly co-occurred, attributing TCR associations to individual alleles was difficult. Correlated functional status among segregating V segments might reflect linkage disequilibrium, but an unknown experimental factor could not be ruled out. The study listed 150 to 200 TCR beta chains as associated with cytomegalovirus. While some public TCRs were present in many individuals, most TCR sequences turned up only very rarely across donors. Several of the top co-occurrence clusters appeared to be linked to parvovirus B19, influenza, CMV and Epstein-Barr virus, according to a later analysis. Over 15 rarely observed V segments, including chromosome 9 orphons, were excluded from the earlier analysis of 550 to 700 of the donors because counts were too low. It was suggested by the authors that the approach could potentially be generalized to other disease states and immunological phenotypes. A group of highly shared sequence variants was considered likely to be a technical artifact of the sequencing pipeline. A later genetic analysis associated a missense DCLRE1C variant with V-gene and J-gene trimming of TCR beta chains, and an independent cohort replicated the association. A later analysis found that TCR association rates varied across HLA loci, with DRB1 alleles showing the most associated TCRs and HLA-C alleles the fewest. Because HLA typing was missing for some donors at each locus, association tests included only the typed subset. The 87-base-pair reads could not distinguish some IMGT-functional V segments, including TRBV6-2 and TRBV6-3, so those segments were excluded. The classifier was reported to diagnose cytomegalovirus status with high specificity and sensitivity in both the original and validation cohorts. A later analysis associated about 16,000 TCR beta sequences with specific HLA alleles at a false discovery rate of 0.05. A later analysis found that HLA-associated TCR beta chains were more clonally expanded and had lower generation probabilities than equally common non-associated chains. Broadly in line with IMGT annotations, most TCR beta V segments showed up in productive rearrangements about 87% or about 30% of the time in an earlier analysis of several hundred of the donors. Presence/absence analyses assumed roughly uniform sequencing depth across donors, an assumption that may not hold.

The chain couples TRBV5-4 to TRBJ2-2; 11 bases in the junction line up with TRBD1. The clonotype originates from a male donor in good health and CMV-seropositive. The sample comprised PBMCs. The sequence in DNA is TGTGCCAGCAGCTATAGAGGACAGGGGGCCGGGGAGCTGTTCTTT. This is translated as CASSYRGQGAGELFF.